One sample yielded the 19 T cell receptor beta chains listed below, sequenced in a study of CD8 T cells in Susac syndrome. RNA was extracted with the RNeasy kit, and a quantity of roughly 0.5 to 1 ug was reverse transcribed using random hexamers. Via MiXCR, TCRdb re-called the immunoSEQ multiplex PCR reads, giving one row per CDR3 protein. The sample yields around 300,000 distinct CDR3 sequences, 65% to 90% seen once. The sequenced sample was CD8+ T cells from PBMCs. The receptors originated from a human donor with multiple sclerosis.

This rearrangement joins TRBV24-1 to TRBJ1-1, with D unclear. In germline, CDR1 is KGHDR, CDR2 SFDVKD. With 4 bases removed from V and 2 bases from J, the gap between germline ends came to 4 bases. The CDR3 contains 12 residues. CDR3 DNA sequence: TGTGCCACCAGTGAGGGAAACACTGAAGCTTTCTTT. Protein product: CATSEGNTEAFF.

This clonotype has just one count. In nucleotides, the CDR3 is TGTGCCAGCAGCCACGGAGCGGGAGTAAGGTACGAGCAGTACTTC. Its translation: CASSHGAGVRYEQYF. The chain has TRBV5-5 and TRBJ2-7; 8 nucleotides match TRBD2. This CDR3 region has 15 residues. Trimming took 4 bases from V and 4 from J; bases not matched to a gene: 10. The germline gives CDR1 SGHKS, CDR2 YYEKEE (reference sequence).

J is TRBJ2-7 and V is TRBV5-6; 14 bases map to TRBD2. V gave up 4 bases and J gave up 6 bases; unmatched junction bases: 6. Per the germline V gene, CDR1 is SGHDT and CDR2 is YYEEEE. The length of the CDR3 is 15 residues. Here the CDR3 DNA reads TGTGCCAGCAGCCCTGGGACTAGCGGGAGTCTCGAGCAGTACTTC. It translates to CASSPGTSGSLEQYF.

This clonotype was found a few times. The chain combines TRBV6-1 with TRBJ2-1; 10 bases agree with TRBD2. CDR1 and CDR2 (germline): MNHNS, SASEGT. Unmatched junction bases numbered 9, after V lost 8 bases and J lost 5 bases. This CDR3 comprises 15 residues. This CDR3 reads CASGSSGRDDNEQFF. CDR3 DNA sequence: TGTGCCAGCGGATCGAGCGGGAGGGACGACAATGAGCAGTTCTTC.

The J gene is TRBJ2-7, the V gene TRBV28, with 10 bases fitting TRBD2. The CDR3 loop spans 16 amino acids. V shed 6 bases, J shed 3 bases, and the junction held 11 bases outside the gene matches. Germline CDR1 MDHEN, CDR2 SYDVKM. The CDR3 region is CASSPKRASGSYEQYF. The CDR3, as DNA: TGTGCCAGCAGCCCGAAGCGGGCTAGCGGGAGCTACGAGCAGTACTTC.

This chain uses TRBV20-1 with TRBJ2-5; 7 bases map to TRBD2. Unmatched junction bases numbered 8, after V lost 6 bases and J lost 1 base. This CDR3 has 14 residues. Germline lookup yields CDR1 DFQATT and CDR2 SNEGSKA (reference sequence). As DNA, the CDR3 is TGCAGTGCAAGGCGGGAGAAGGGCCAAGAGACCCAGTACTTC. It specifies CSARREKGQETQYF.

The rearrangement uses TRBV30 and TRBJ1-1, with 8 bases fitting TRBD1. There are 13 residues in the CDR3. V dropped 5 bases and J dropped 1; count of bases not matched to a gene: 3. Germline values: CDR1 GTSNPN, CDR2 SVGIG (reference sequence). Written as DNA, the CDR3 is TGTGCCTGGGACAGGGGTACGAACACTGAAGCTTTCTTT. Protein: CAWDRGTNTEAFF.

This clonotype has only a few counts. V and J are TRBV27 and TRBJ2-5, with TRBD2 matching 10 bases. Losses at the gene ends were 3 bases for V and 5 bases for J; bases not matched to a gene: 6. The germline gives CDR1 MNHEY, CDR2 SMNVEV (reference sequence). There are 15 residues in the CDR3. This chain's CDR3 is CASSFSSGRGETQYF. In nucleotides, the CDR3 is TGTGCCAGCAGTTTTTCTAGCGGGAGAGGGGAGACCCAGTACTTC.

The chain joins TRBV28 to TRBJ2-7, with TRBD1 matching 10 bases. The CDR3 runs to 13 residues. Germline CDR1 is MDHEN and CDR2 is SYDVKM. J lost 5 bases, V lost 4 bases, and 2 bases had no gene match. The CDR3 loop is CASSWTGGNEQYF. DNA of the CDR3: TGTGCCAGCAGTTGGACAGGGGGAAACGAGCAGTACTTC.

The V and J genes are TRBV5-6 and TRBJ2-3; TRBD2 agrees at 9 bases. The CDR3 has 17 residues. Germline CDR1 is SGHDT and CDR2 is YYEEEE. V lost 3 bases and J lost 3; bases outside the gene matches: 11. The CDR3 loop reads CASSSAVAGVNTDTQYF. The CDR3 DNA reads TGTGCCAGCAGCTCGGCGGTAGCGGGAGTGAATACAGATACGCAGTATTTT.

The rearrangement links TRBV19 to TRBJ2-1; TRBD2 matches at 7 bases. V was clipped by 4 bases and J by 7 bases; unmatched bases: 4. Per germline, CDR1 LNHDA and CDR2 SQIVND (reference sequence). The CDR3 is made up of 13 amino acids. The CDR3 reads CASSSGSPNEQFF. The CDR3 bases are TGTGCCAGTAGTAGCGGGAGTCCGAATGAGCAGTTCTTC.

The chain uses TRBV5-6 and TRBJ2-2; D is uncertain. Trimming removed 1 base from V and 1 base from J, with 5 bases in between. In germline, CDR1 is SGHDT, CDR2 YYEEEE. This CDR3 has 14 residues. The CDR3 is CASSLSENTGELFF. The CDR3 bases are TGTGCCAGCAGCTTGAGCGAGAACACCGGGGAGCTGTTTTTT.

V gene TRBV3-1 combines with J gene TRBJ1-1, with 8 nucleotides matching TRBD1. Germline V gives CDR1 LGHDT, CDR2 YNNKEL (reference sequence). CDR3 size: 13 residues. V shed 4 bases and J 3 bases; nucleotides not matched to a gene: 1. The CDR3, as DNA: TGTGCCAGCAGCCGACAGGGGCACACTGAAGCTTTCTTT. Encoded protein: CASSRQGHTEAFF. The complete variable domain, with remaining parts taken from reference TRBV3-1 and TRBJ1-1, reads DTAVSQTPKYLVTQMGNDKSIKCEQNLGHDTMYWYKQDSKKFLKIMFSYNNKELIINETVPNRFSPKSPDKAHLNLHINSLELGDSAVYFCASSRQGHTEAFFGQGTRLTVV.

The J gene is TRBJ2-3, the V gene TRBV7-3, with D perhaps matching TRBD2 (6 bases). Germline V gives CDR1 SGHTA, CDR2 FQGTGA. The CDR3 runs to 15 residues. The V gene lost 3 bases and the J gene lost 2 bases, with 12 bases spanning the gap. CDR3 nucleotide sequence: TGTGCCAGCAGCTTGACTAGGCCCCCCACAGATACGCAGTATTTT. It specifies CASSLTRPPTDTQYF.

The chain recombines TRBV9 with TRBJ2-4; the D gene could be TRBD1 or TRBD2 (6 bases each). The CDR3 spans 20 residues. Germline V CDR1 and CDR2: SGDLS, YYNGEE. Trimming stripped 0 bases from V and 0 bases from J, with 22 bases between. The CDR3 region is CASSVVVWGGQSLAKNIQYF. CDR3 nucleotide sequence: TGTGCCAGCAGCGTAGTTGTTTGGGGAGGACAGTCCCTAGCCAAAAACATTCAGTACTTC.

This clonotype was seen a handful of times. The chain employs TRBV25-1 and TRBJ2-3, with D possibly TRBD1 on 6 matching bases. V was cut by 6 bases and J by 0 bases, with 7 bases left in between. The CDR3 contains 13 residues. Germline V gene data show CDR1 as MGHDK and CDR2 as SYGVNS. Here the CDR3 DNA reads TGTGCCAGCAGACAGGGTAGCACAGATACGCAGTATTTT. Its protein product is CASRQGSTDTQYF.

The rearrangement joins TRBV30 to TRBJ2-1, with D tentatively TRBD2 (7 bases). The CDR3 runs to 13 residues. CDR1 is GTSNPN and CDR2 is SVGIG in the germline V gene (reference sequence). V was shortened by 7 bases and J by 2 bases, with 12 bases between the two germline ends. In nucleotides, the CDR3 is TGTGCCTTGGGGGGGCTAACCTACAATGAGCAGTTCTTC. Translated: CALGGLTYNEQFF.

The J gene is TRBJ2-1, the V gene TRBV27, with 8 positions matching TRBD1. In germline, CDR1 is MNHEY, CDR2 SMNVEV (reference sequence). J gave up 10 bases and V 6 bases, and 11 bases lay outside the gene matches. The CDR3 runs 14 residues. In DNA form, the CDR3 reads TGTGCCAGCAGCCTCGGGACAGGCCCGTGGGAGCAGTTCTTC. This gives the protein CASSLGTGPWEQFF.

This chain connects TRBV19 to TRBJ2-1; 7 bases map to TRBD2. After removal of 3 bases from V and 4 bases from J, the junction contained 9 bases not matched to a gene. The CDR3 sequence is 16 residues long. Germline CDR1 LNHDA, CDR2 SQIVND (reference sequence). CDR3 amino acids: CASSIPPAGPYNEQFF. In nucleotides, the CDR3 is TGTGCCAGTAGTATTCCTCCAGCGGGGCCTTACAATGAGCAGTTCTTC.